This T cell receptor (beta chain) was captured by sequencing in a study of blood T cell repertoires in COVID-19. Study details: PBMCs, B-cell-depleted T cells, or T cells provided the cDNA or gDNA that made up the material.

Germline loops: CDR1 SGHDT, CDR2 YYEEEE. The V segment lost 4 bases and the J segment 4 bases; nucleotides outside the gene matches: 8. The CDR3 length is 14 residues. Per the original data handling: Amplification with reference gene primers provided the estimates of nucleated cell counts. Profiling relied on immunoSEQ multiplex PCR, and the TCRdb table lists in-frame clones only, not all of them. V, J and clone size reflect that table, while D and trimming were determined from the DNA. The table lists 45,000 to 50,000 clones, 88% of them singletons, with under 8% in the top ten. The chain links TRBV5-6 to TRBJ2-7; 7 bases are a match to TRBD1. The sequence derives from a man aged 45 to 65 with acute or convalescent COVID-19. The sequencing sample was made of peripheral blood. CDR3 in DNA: TGTGCCAGCAGCCCTGGACAGGCCGGATACGAGCAGTACTTC. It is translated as CASSPGQAGYEQYF.